The 29 T cell receptor beta chains given below trace back to one sample, sequenced in a study of T cell responses to AZD1222 COVID-19 vaccine. Some clones are missing from TCRdb's copy, which holds only in-frame ones; the method was immunoSEQ multiplex PCR. Here the sample spans tens of thousands of clones, about nine tenths being singletons. The input for sequencing was peripheral blood, taken on day 0 of AZD1222 vaccination. All receptors derive from an adult in good health.

As concerns this clone: At one end, the junction sequence differs from germline, possibly due to a read error. The chain employs TRBV7-7 and TRBJ2-3; D not certain. Germline CDR1 and CDR2: SSHAT and FNYEAQ (reference sequence). The CDR3 runs 13 residues. As DNA, the CDR3 is TGTGCTAGCAGCTTAGACAGCACAGATACGCAGTATTTT. It translates to CASSLDSTDTQYF.

J is TRBJ2-3 and V is TRBV13; D not certain. This CDR3 is 12 amino acids long. The ends were cut back, 5 bases at V and 2 bases at J, with 5 bases in the middle. Germline CDR1 is PRHDT and CDR2 is FYEKMQ (reference sequence). CDR3: CASSPYTDTQYF. For the CDR3, the DNA is TGTGCCAGCAGCCCGTACACAGATACGCAGTATTTT.

The V gene is TRBV6-4, the J gene TRBJ1-2, with 8 bases fitting TRBD1. Losses at the gene ends were 4 bases for V and 7 bases for J; bases not matched to a gene: 8. Germline-derived CDR1 and CDR2 are MRHNA and SNTAGT. This CDR3 region has 14 residues. The CDR3 DNA follows: TGTGCCAGCAGTGCGGGGGGACAGGCCACTGGCTACACCTTC. This encodes CASSAGGQATGYTF.

The rearrangement uses TRBV3-1 (or the pseudogene TRBV3-2) and TRBJ1-1, with 7 bases lining up with TRBD1. CDR1 is LGHDT, CDR2 YNNKEL, per germline (reference sequence). This CDR3 contains 15 residues. V shed 0 bases, J shed 1 base, and the junction held 2 bases outside the gene matches. DNA for the CDR3: TGTGCCAGCAGCCAAGATCACAGGGGGAACACTGAAGCTTTCTTT. Its translation: CASSQDHRGNTEAFF.

The J gene is TRBJ2-1, the V gene TRBV20-1, with 9 bases identical to TRBD1. V shed 3 bases and J 6 bases; nucleotides not matched to a gene: 9. Germline lookup yields CDR1 DFQATT and CDR2 SNEGSKA (reference sequence). The CDR3 runs 15 residues. In DNA, the CDR3 is TGCAGTGCTAGTCTGGGACAGGGTCCCCTCAATGAGCAGTTCTTC. Translation: CSASLGQGPLNEQFF.

The genes are TRBV7-9 and TRBJ2-4; D gene ambiguous. The CDR3 runs to 16 residues. Trimming left V 2 bases short and J 11 bases short, with 22 bases between. Germline-derived CDR1 and CDR2 are SEHNR and FQNEAQ (reference sequence). Here the CDR3 reads CASSLTPIGLKTLQYF. The DNA for the CDR3 is TGTGCCAGCAGCTTAACTCCGATAGGGCTAAAAACACTTCAGTACTTC.

The chain has TRBV7-8 and TRBJ1-1, with unresolved D. Looked up from germline, CDR1 is SGHVS and CDR2 is FQNEAQ. V shed 0 bases and J shed 4 bases, with 6 bases lying between them. The CDR3 loop spans 13 amino acids. The CDR3 loop is CASSLASFTEAFF. CDR3 DNA sequence: TGTGCCAGCAGCTTAGCCAGCTTCACTGAAGCTTTCTTT. Variable domain in full (rest from reference TRBV7-8 and TRBJ1-1): GAGVSQSPRYKVAKRGQDVALRCDPISGHVSLFWYQQALGQGPEFLTYFQNEAQLDKSGLPSDRFFAERPEGSVSTLKIQRTQQEDSAVYLCASSLASFTEAFFGQGTRLTVV.

The chain has TRBV19 and TRBJ1-1, with D possibly TRBD1 on 6 matching bases. Germline CDR1 and CDR2: LNHDA and SQIVND (reference sequence). This CDR3 region has 12 residues. V was clipped by 6 bases and J by 4 bases, with 9 bases between them. The chain's CDR3 is CASRGGLTEAFF. CDR3 coding DNA: TGTGCCAGTAGAGGGGGTCTCACTGAAGCTTTCTTT.

The J gene is TRBJ2-2, the V gene TRBV3-1 (or the pseudogene TRBV3-2); 7 nucleotides align to TRBD1. The CDR3 is made up of 15 amino acids. CDR1 is LGHDT and CDR2 is YNNKEL in the germline V gene (reference sequence). J gave up 14 bases and V 1 base, and 13 bases lay outside the gene matches. Here the CDR3 DNA reads TGTGCCAGCAGCCAAGGGTTGGGTGGTACAGGGGTCCTGTTTTTT. It translates to CASSQGLGGTGVLFF.

The V call is TRBV5-1, the J call TRBJ1-1, with 8 bases identical to TRBD1. The J segment lost 3 bases and the V segment lost 3 bases, leaving 4 bases of the junction unmatched. The CDR3 totals 14 residues. Germline values: CDR1 SGHRS, CDR2 YFSETQ. DNA for the CDR3: TGCGCCAGCAGCTCTGAGACAGGGGACACTGAAGCTTTCTTT. Protein product: CASSSETGDTEAFF.

V is TRBV6-5 and J is TRBJ1-1; tentatively, D is TRBD1 (5 bases). Trimming removed 7 bases at V and 5 bases at J, with 14 bases between. This CDR3 spans 13 amino acids. Germline CDR1 is MNHEY and CDR2 is SVGAGI. The CDR3 coding sequence is TGTGCCAGCACCCAAAGCGGGACTACTGAAGCTTTCTTT. This gives the protein CASTQSGTTEAFF.

This rearrangement joins TRBV6-5 to TRBJ1-2, with unresolved D. From germline, CDR1 is MNHEY and CDR2 SVGAGI. This CDR3 region has 14 residues. V dropped 2 bases and J dropped 3 bases, with 10 bases sitting between them. The CDR3 region has the DNA TGTGCCAGCAGTTACCGACGGCAGGACTATGGCTACACCTTC. This sequence encodes CASSYRRQDYGYTF.

V and J are TRBV6-6 and TRBJ1-1, with no clear D. This CDR3 contains 14 residues. The germline gives CDR1 MNHNY, CDR2 SVGAGI (reference sequence). Trimming left V 1 base short and J 6 bases short, with 12 bases between. The CDR3 DNA reads as TGTGCCAGCAGTTACTTGACCGCTGGGGCTGAAGCTTTCTTT. Translated, it gives CASSYLTAGAEAFF.

The chain employs TRBV25-1 and TRBJ1-2; D is possibly TRBD1 (5 bases). CDR1 is MGHDK, CDR2 SYGVNS, per germline. Trimming stripped 10 bases from V and 3 bases from J, with 12 bases between. The CDR3 has 12 amino acids. CDR3 amino acids: CATSVGDYGYTF. CDR3 nucleotides: TGTGCCACTAGCGTAGGGGACTATGGCTACACCTTC.

The chain links TRBV7-9 to TRBJ2-7, with TRBD2 matching 11 bases. This CDR3 region has 18 residues. Losses at the gene ends were 5 bases for V and 5 bases for J; bases not matched to a gene: 17. The V gene's germline CDR1 is SEHNR and CDR2 FQNEAQ (reference sequence). The CDR3 DNA sequence: TGTGCCAGCAGCCCCCATGAGATAGCGGGAGGGGGGCGCGACGAGCAGTACTTC. Translated: CASSPHEIAGGGRDEQYF.

The chain has TRBV6-5 and TRBJ2-7; 9 nucleotides match TRBD2. Unmatched junction bases numbered 5, after V lost 5 bases and J lost 3 bases. There are 14 residues in the CDR3. Germline V lookup: CDR1 MNHEY, CDR2 SVGAGI. This CDR3 is CASSPLAGHYEQYF. The DNA for the CDR3 is TGTGCCAGCAGTCCCCTAGCGGGGCACTACGAGCAGTACTTC.

J is TRBJ2-3 and V is TRBV9; TRBD2 agrees at 9 bases. This CDR3 contains 15 residues. J was trimmed by 1 base and V by 5 bases; bases with no gene match: 5. Germline CDR1 SGDLS, CDR2 YYNGEE. CDR3 nucleotides: TGTGCCAGCAGTCTTAGCGGGGGAGGCACAGATACGCAGTATTTT. Its translation is CASSLSGGGTDTQYF.

The V call is TRBV30, the J call TRBJ1-2; D unclear. Germline CDR1 reads GTSNPN; CDR2 reads SVGIG (reference sequence). Deletions cut 3 bases from V and 1 base from J, with 12 bases between. This CDR3 contains 14 residues. The CDR3: CAWSPHSGNYGYTF. The DNA for the CDR3 is TGTGCCTGGAGCCCTCACTCGGGTAACTATGGCTACACCTTC.

CDR3 nucleotide sequence: TGTGCCTGGAACCATGACGGACCTGTTAAAGCTGAAGCTTTCTTT. Translated, it gives CAWNHDGPVKAEAFF. The chain has TRBV30 and TRBJ1-1; D gene ambiguous. CDR3 size: 15 residues. Germline V CDR1 and CDR2: GTSNPN, SVGIG (reference sequence). V shed 4 bases and J shed 6 bases, with 21 bases lying between them.

The J gene is TRBJ1-2, the V gene TRBV18; 8 bases are a match to TRBD1. Germline lookup yields CDR1 KGHSH and CDR2 LQKENI. The CDR3 is 18 amino acids. The junction had 14 bases not matched to a gene; V was cut back by 3 bases and J by 2 bases. This chain's CDR3 is CASSPSLLADRENYGYTF. DNA of the CDR3: TGTGCCAGCTCACCGTCCCTACTTGCGGACAGGGAGAACTATGGCTACACCTTC.

The J gene is TRBJ2-7, the V gene TRBV29-1; 9 nucleotides agree with TRBD1. Unmatched junction bases numbered 4, after V lost 4 bases and J lost 3 bases. Looked up from germline, CDR1 is SQVTM and CDR2 is ANQGSEA. The CDR3 has 13 amino acids. CDR3 coding DNA: TGCAGCGTTGGGACAGGGGAACTCTACGAGCAGTACTTC. Translation: CSVGTGELYEQYF.

This chain joins TRBV30 and TRBJ2-5; D not resolved. The CDR3 extends over 10 amino acids. Trimming cost V 2 bases and J 5 bases, with 3 bases left between them. Germline V gives CDR1 GTSNPN, CDR2 SVGIG (reference sequence). CDR3 loop: CAWSRETQYF. The CDR3 nucleotides are TGTGCCTGGAGTAGGGAGACCCAGTACTTC. Drawing the rest from reference TRBV30 and TRBJ2-5, the complete variable domain is SQTIHQWPATLVQPVGSPLSLECTVEGTSNPNLYWYRQAAGRGLQLLFYSVGIGQISSEVPQNLSASRPQDRQFILSSKKLLLSDSGFYLCAWSRETQYFGPGTRLLVL.

This rearrangement joins TRBV18 to TRBJ2-1; tentatively, D is TRBD2 (6 bases). Germline assignment: CDR1 KGHSH and CDR2 LQKENI. V was shortened by 6 bases and J by 3 bases, with 12 bases between the two germline ends. There are 14 residues in the CDR3. The CDR3: CASSSREVYNEQFF. The CDR3 nucleotides read TGTGCCAGCTCTTCGAGGGAGGTCTACAATGAGCAGTTCTTC.

This chain links TRBV7-2 with TRBJ1-1, with D possibly TRBD1 on 6 matching bases. CDR1 is SGHTA, CDR2 FQGNSA, per germline. Trimming removed 1 base from V and 4 bases from J, with 13 bases in between. The CDR3 loop spans 15 amino acids. CDR3 region: CASSLERKGGTEAFF. CDR3 nucleotide sequence: TGTGCCAGCAGCTTAGAAAGGAAAGGGGGCACTGAAGCTTTCTTT.

The chain combines TRBV6-4 with TRBJ2-1; 11 positions agree with TRBD2. This CDR3 is 16 amino acids long. Germline V gives CDR1 MRHNA, CDR2 SNTAGT. The V segment lost 0 bases and the J segment 3 bases; nucleotides outside the gene matches: 1. The CDR3 loop reads CASSDSGTSGYNEQFF. Written as DNA, the CDR3 is TGTGCCAGCAGTGACTCAGGGACTAGCGGCTACAATGAGCAGTTCTTC.

This sequence joins TRBV5-1 and TRBJ2-5, with TRBD2 matching over 7 bases. The ends lost 1 base at V and 2 bases at J; junction bases unmatched: 8. The CDR3 covers 16 residues. Germline V lookup: CDR1 SGHRS, CDR2 YFSETQ. The CDR3 nucleotides read TGCGCCAGCAGCTTGATGGTTAGCGGGCCGCAAGAGACCCAGTACTTC. Translating gives CASSLMVSGPQETQYF.

A single count supports this clone. The same CDR3 arises from other DNA sequences in this sample as well. The rearrangement links TRBV5-1 to TRBJ1-3; the D gene is possibly TRBD1 (5 bases). This CDR3 is built from 15 residues. Trimming took 0 bases from V and 0 from J, leaving 7 bases between them. CDR1 and CDR2 (germline): SGHRS, YFSETQ. CDR3 nucleotide sequence: TGCGCCAGCAGCTTGGCCAGGGACTCTGGAAACACCATATATTTT. It codes for CASSLARDSGNTIYF.

This sequence joins TRBV14 and TRBJ2-1, with unresolved D. Germline-derived CDR1 and CDR2 are SGHDN and FVKESK. V was trimmed by 1 base and J by 12 bases, leaving 13 bases between them. The CDR3 contains 13 residues. The CDR3 sequence is CASSQAAVLVQFF. In DNA form, the CDR3 reads TGTGCCAGCAGCCAAGCGGCAGTCCTCGTGCAGTTCTTC.

V and J are TRBV25-1 and TRBJ2-1; a possible D gene is TRBD1 (5 bases). Germline V gives CDR1 MGHDK, CDR2 SYGVNS. V was trimmed by 9 bases and J by 7 bases, leaving 10 bases between them. The CDR3 sequence is 11 residues long. CDR3 coding DNA: TGTGCCAGTAGCCCAGGGAATGAGCAGTTCTTC. Its protein product is CASSPGNEQFF.